Listed here are 10 T cell receptor beta chains from one sample, sequenced in a study of T cell responses to AZD1222 COVID-19 vaccine. Repertoires were generated with immunoSEQ multiplex PCR, while TCRdb's copy carries only in-frame clones and drops some. The table shows some 150,000 clones, with approximately 92% occurring only once. The input for sequencing was peripheral blood, taken on day 0 of AZD1222 vaccination. The receptors stem from an adult in good health.

V and J are TRBV11-1 and TRBJ1-6; D is uncertain. V dropped 5 bases and J dropped 9 bases, with 8 bases sitting between them. Germline V gene data show CDR1 as SGHAT and CDR2 as FQDESV (reference sequence). The CDR3 spans 12 residues. CDR3: CASSRESSPLHF. The CDR3 DNA reads as TGTGCCAGCAGCCGGGAGAGTTCACCCCTCCACTTT.

J is TRBJ1-5 and V is TRBV5-1; no clear D. The CDR3 is 12 residues long. V dropped 1 base and J dropped 6 bases, with 5 bases sitting between them. Germline V gene lookup returns CDR1 SGHRS and CDR2 YFSETQ. The CDR3 reads CASSLSGQPQHF. As DNA, the CDR3 is TGCGCCAGCAGCTTGTCTGGTCAGCCCCAGCATTTT.

The J gene is TRBJ2-3, the V gene TRBV24-1; the D is unclear. The CDR3 has 9 amino acids. V was cut by 11 bases and J by 5 bases, with 4 bases left in between. Germline lookup yields CDR1 KGHDR and CDR2 SFDVKD. CDR3 amino acids: CAMVDTQYF. As DNA, the CDR3 is TGTGCCATGGTAGATACGCAGTATTTT.

The chain recombines TRBV29-1 with TRBJ1-2; the D gene is possibly TRBD1 (6 bases). The V gene's germline CDR1 is SQVTM and CDR2 ANQGSEA. V was trimmed by 4 bases and J by 6 bases, leaving 9 bases between them. The CDR3 covers 11 residues. The CDR3 region is CSVGPGDGYTF. The CDR3 DNA reads as TGCAGCGTTGGACCAGGGGATGGCTACACCTTC.

This clone appeared a single time. CDR3 protein: CASSLTKGPSNQPQHF. CDR3 bases: TGTGCCAGCAGTTTAACCAAGGGGCCGTCCAATCAGCCCCAGCATTTT. J is TRBJ1-5 and V is TRBV28; a possible D gene is TRBD1 (5 bases). This CDR3 has 16 residues. V was cut by 2 bases and J by 3 bases, with 14 bases left in between. From germline, CDR1 is MDHEN and CDR2 SYDVKM.

This clone was observed a few times. The chain employs TRBV5-1 and TRBJ1-3; D is uncertain. V lost 0 bases and J 0 bases, leaving 4 bases between the germline ends. The CDR3 spans 14 residues. The germline V gene has CDR1 SGHRS and CDR2 YFSETQ. CDR3: CASSLDSSGNTIYF. CDR3 in DNA: TGCGCCAGCAGCTTGGACAGCTCTGGAAACACCATATATTTT.

This chain joins TRBV27 and TRBJ1-5; D is perhaps TRBD1 (5 bases). Per germline, CDR1 MNHEY and CDR2 SMNVEV (reference sequence). CDR3 length: 16 amino acids. V lost 4 bases, J lost 7 bases, and 20 bases lay in between. CDR3 nucleotides: TGTGCCAGCAGTTGGACACTCCAGGGTAAGAGACAGCCCCAGCATTTT. Translating it yields CASSWTLQGKRQPQHF.

This chain connects TRBV6-5 to TRBJ1-2; possible D gene TRBD1, 5 bases. The germline V and J ends were trimmed by 8 bases and 8 bases, with 21 bases remaining between them. This CDR3 region has 14 residues. CDR1 and CDR2 (germline): MNHEY, SVGAGI. CDR3 DNA sequence: TGTGCCAGCTTGCCCCGTCAGGGTATATACGGCTACACCTTC. It specifies CASLPRQGIYGYTF.

In its sample, this clone was seen once. This rearrangement joins TRBV5-5 to TRBJ2-3, with D possibly called TRBD1 or TRBD2 (5 bases each). The V end was cut by 1 base, the J end by 5 bases, with 14 bases between. The CDR3 has 15 amino acids. CDR1 is SGHKS and CDR2 is YYEKEE in the germline V gene (reference sequence). CDR3 bases: TGTGCCAGCAGCTTGAACGGGGACCGTGGAGATACGCAGTATTTT. The encoded protein is CASSLNGDRGDTQYF.

V usage is TRBV5-1 and J usage is TRBJ1-5; the D gene is possibly TRBD1 (5 bases). V gave up 5 bases and J gave up 0 bases, with 12 bases separating them. This CDR3 is 15 amino acids long. Germline CDR1 SGHRS, CDR2 YFSETQ. CDR3 bases: TGCGCCAGCAGACGGGGCCAGGGTAGCAATCAGCCCCAGCATTTT. Its translation is CASRRGQGSNQPQHF.